Following are 3 T cell receptor beta chains from one sample sequenced in a study of Ad26.COV2.S vaccination and SARS-CoV-2 variants. Libraries were prepared by immunoSEQ multiplex PCR; TCRdb keeps only in-frame clonotypes and omits some of them. The sample includes some 460,000 clones, about 89% of them seen just once. Treatment reported: about 20 received Ad26.COV2.S at low or high dose, single or two shots; about 5 received placebo; per-sample allocation not given. The samples were gathered on day 63 after the first injection of vaccine or placebo. The sequencing here drew on peripheral blood, taken in a trial of Ad26.COV2.S vaccine versus placebo. These receptor sequences come from a person aged 18-65 years who received the Ad26.COV2.S COVID-19 vaccine or a placebo.

This clone was counted only a few times. The chain couples TRBV7-9 to TRBJ2-7; 9 positions match TRBD1. Germline assignment: CDR1 SEHNR and CDR2 FQNEAQ (reference sequence). The CDR3 has 15 residues. V lost 5 bases and J lost 7; bases outside the gene matches: 12. This chain's CDR3 is CASSNVGTGTREQYF. The CDR3 nucleotides are TGTGCCAGCAGCAACGTCGGGACAGGGACTCGGGAGCAGTACTTC. Full variable domain (remainder filled in from reference TRBV7-9 and TRBJ2-7): DTGVSQNPRHKITKRGQNVTFRCDPISEHNRLYWYRQTLGQGPEFLTYFQNEAQLEKSRLLSDRFSAERPKGSFSTLEIQRTEQGDSAMYLCASSNVGTGTREQYFGPGTRLTVT.

CDR3 DNA sequence: TGTGCCAGCAGAAAACAGGGGCGCTATGGCTACACCTTC. Translating it yields CASRKQGRYGYTF. The chain carries TRBV12-3 or TRBV12-4 and TRBJ1-2; TRBD1 matches 7 bases. Losses at the gene ends were 6 bases for V and 4 bases for J; bases not matched to a gene: 5. The CDR3 has 13 residues.

The chain uses TRBV7-6 and TRBJ2-1; weak D call: TRBD2 (7 bases). This CDR3 comprises 16 residues. The ends were cut back, 1 base at V and 8 bases at J, with 18 bases in the middle. The V gene's germline CDR1 is SGHVS and CDR2 FNYEAQ. CDR3 bases: TGTGCCAGCAGCTTAGATGGGAGGGTCAGGGGTCATGAGCAGTTCTTC. Protein: CASSLDGRVRGHEQFF.